These 14 T cell receptor beta chains were sequenced from one sample in a study of cytomegalovirus exposure and HLA in healthy donors. 13 Jbeta primers and 60 Vbeta primers were used for the PCR. Assay used: immunoSEQ multiplex PCR; TCRdb lists only in-frame clones, some missing. Among 190,000 or so clones, roughly 78% were seen once, and the ten largest hold 0.65%. Sequenced material: PBMCs. These TCRs come from a boy between 10 and 17 years old in good health and CMV-seronegative.

The chain employs TRBV6-5 and TRBJ2-5; TRBD1 matches 7 bases. V gave up 2 bases and J gave up 1 base; unmatched junction bases: 4. Germline V gene lookup returns CDR1 MNHEY and CDR2 SVGAGI. This CDR3 is built from 15 residues. This chain's CDR3 is CASSYRGQAQETQYF. The CDR3 region has the DNA TGTGCCAGCAGTTACCGAGGACAGGCCCAAGAGACCCAGTACTTC.

The V gene is TRBV14, the J gene TRBJ1-1; tentatively, D is TRBD1 (5 bases). Germline V gene lookup returns CDR1 SGHDN and CDR2 FVKESK. This CDR3 has 14 amino acids. V lost 0 bases and J lost 3, with 8 bases in between. This CDR3 reads CASSQDGGYTEAFF. The CDR3, as DNA: TGTGCCAGCAGCCAAGATGGGGGGTACACTGAAGCTTTCTTT.

CDR3: CASSPFSPGTSGGGPYEQYF. The DNA for the CDR3 is TGTGCCAGCTCACCATTCTCCCCCGGGACTAGCGGGGGGGGCCCCTACGAGCAGTACTTC. The rearrangement joins TRBV18 to TRBJ2-7, with 16 nucleotides matching TRBD2. The CDR3 is made up of 20 amino acids. Germline values: CDR1 KGHSH, CDR2 LQKENI. V trimming: 2 bases; J trimming: 2 bases; junction bases outside the gene matches: 12.

The chain recombines TRBV9 with TRBJ2-5; TRBD2 aligns across 7 bases. Unmatched junction bases numbered 10, after V lost 0 bases and J lost 5 bases. The CDR3 has 16 residues. Germline values: CDR1 SGDLS, CDR2 YYNGEE. CDR3: CASSVGGGVLTETQYF. The CDR3 region has the DNA TGTGCCAGCAGCGTAGGCGGGGGAGTGCTAACGGAGACCCAGTACTTC.

Turning to this clone: Other DNA sequences in the sample encode the same CDR3. The J gene is TRBJ1-4, the V gene TRBV11-2; 7 positions agree with TRBD1. The CDR3 is 15 amino acids. J was trimmed by 7 bases and V by 0 bases; bases with no gene match: 5. Germline CDR1 reads SGHAT; CDR2 reads FQNNGV. The DNA for the CDR3 is TGTGCCAGCAGCTTAGATAGGGGGCTCGCTGAAAAACTGTTTTTT. This encodes CASSLDRGLAEKLFF.

The V gene is TRBV14, the J gene TRBJ1-2; D is ambiguous. Germline assignment: CDR1 SGHDN and CDR2 FVKESK. The CDR3 is 14 amino acids. V lost 1 base and J lost 4, with 10 bases in between. CDR3 protein: CASSQVGGFYGYTF. In DNA form, the CDR3 reads TGTGCCAGCAGCCAAGTGGGCGGGTTCTATGGCTACACCTTC.

J is TRBJ1-2 and V is TRBV30; TRBD1 might be the D (6 bases). The CDR3 spans 16 residues. The germline gives CDR1 GTSNPN, CDR2 SVGIG (reference sequence). With 0 bases removed from V and 4 bases from J, the gap between germline ends came to 18 bases. CDR3 sequence (DNA): TGTGCCTGGAGTGTAACCCCCCCAGGGGCTGGCTATGGCTACACCTTC. Translating gives CAWSVTPPGAGYGYTF.

The rearrangement uses TRBV29-1 and TRBJ1-5; D uncertain. The CDR3 totals 10 residues. The V end lost 4 bases, the J end lost 7 bases, and 5 bases lay between the germline ends. The germline gives CDR1 SQVTM, CDR2 ANQGSEA. CDR3 in amino acids: CSVGSQPQHF. Here the CDR3 DNA reads TGCAGCGTTGGGAGCCAGCCCCAGCATTTT.

The gene calls are TRBV27 and TRBJ2-7, with TRBD1 as a possible D gene (5 bases). Germline assignment: CDR1 MNHEY and CDR2 SMNVEV (reference sequence). V was clipped by 6 bases and J by 1 base, with 16 bases between them. The CDR3 extends over 15 amino acids. CDR3 bases: TGTGCCAGCAGGCTAGGGGCAGGGTGGTCCTACGAGCAGTACTTC. It specifies CASRLGAGWSYEQYF.

V is TRBV5-1 and J is TRBJ1-2; tentative D call: TRBD1 (6 bases). Trimming pared 0 bases from V and 4 bases from J, leaving 10 bases between. The germline V gene encodes CDR1 SGHRS and CDR2 YFSETQ. The length of the CDR3 is 14 residues. The CDR3 spells CASSLDRDGYGYTF. The CDR3 DNA follows: TGCGCCAGCAGCTTGGACAGGGACGGCTATGGCTACACCTTC.

V and J are TRBV15 and TRBJ2-3; the D gene is possibly TRBD2 (5 bases). The CDR3 is 13 residues long. Trimming took off 8 bases at V and 2 bases at J, with 11 bases between the two ends. The germline gives CDR1 LNHNV, CDR2 YYDKDF (reference sequence). The CDR3 DNA follows: TGTGCCACCTCACTTGACTACACAGATACGCAGTATTTT. It specifies CATSLDYTDTQYF.

This chain links TRBV6-6 with TRBJ2-1; 10 bases map to TRBD1. CDR1 and CDR2 (germline): MNHNY, SVGAGI (reference sequence). After removal of 7 bases from V and 9 bases from J, the junction contained 12 bases not matched to a gene. The CDR3 consists of 15 residues. The CDR3 sequence: CASTPGDRGLPEQFF. The DNA for the CDR3 is TGTGCCAGCACTCCCGGGGACAGGGGTCTACCTGAGCAGTTCTTC.

This chain joins TRBV5-1 and TRBJ2-1; D may be TRBD2 (6 bases). Per the germline V gene, CDR1 is SGHRS and CDR2 is YFSETQ. This CDR3 is built from 16 residues. The ends were cut back, 5 bases at V and 3 bases at J, with 18 bases in the middle. The CDR3 is CASSLSGAQVYNEQFF. Here the CDR3 DNA reads TGCGCCAGCAGTCTTAGCGGAGCCCAGGTCTACAATGAGCAGTTCTTC.

Concerning this clone itself: The sample carries other DNA sequences with the same CDR3. V and J are TRBV6-5 and TRBJ2-1; 12 bases agree with TRBD2. The V and J ends lost 6 bases and 4 bases, in that order; junction bases with no gene match: 4. The CDR3 extends over 15 amino acids. Germline V gene sequence: CDR1 MNHEY, CDR2 SVGAGI. DNA for the CDR3: TGTGCCAGCAGCCCTGGGACTAGCGGGTACAATGAGCAGTTCTTC. It codes for CASSPGTSGYNEQFF.